This T cell receptor (beta chain) was retrieved from a study of blood T cell repertoires in COVID-19. Study-wide background: Sources were T cells, B-cell-depleted T cells, or PBMCs; the material itself was cDNA or gDNA.

Trimming cost V 8 bases and J 7 bases, with 20 bases left between them. This CDR3 has 14 amino acids. In germline, CDR1 is MNHNY, CDR2 SVGAGI (reference sequence). Methods used by the authors: Estimated nucleated cell counts came from reference gene primer amplification. Produced via immunoSEQ multiplex PCR; TCRdb's table is partial and in-frame only. The DNA was the basis for D and trimming; V, J and clone size are from that table. The sample gives about 300,000 clones, approximately 85% of which show up once; under 2.5% is in the top ten. This receptor was taken from a man aged 25 to 40 who had recovered from COVID-19. The sample consisted of PBMCs or T cells enriched from blood (not recorded which). The chain has TRBV6-6 and TRBJ1-1, with a weak D call TRBD1 (6 bases). CDR3 bases: TGTGCCAGCCTGTTTGGGGGCTGGAATGGTGAAGCTTTCTTT. Amino acid sequence: CASLFGGWNGEAFF.